The entry that follows covers one T cell receptor (beta chain) sequence. The data stem from a study of CD8 T cells in Susac syndrome. Random hexamers served to reverse transcribe about 0.5 to 1 ug RNA. TCRdb passed the immunoSEQ multiplex PCR reads through MiXCR, listing each CDR3 protein once. The sample yields roughly 190,000 distinct CDR3 sequences, around 96% seen once. The CDR3 covers 12 residues. Germline-derived CDR1 and CDR2 are DFQATT and SNEGSKA (reference sequence). Trimming stripped 5 bases from V and 2 bases from J, with 10 bases between. The chain joins TRBV20-1 to TRBJ2-7, with D unclear. Sequencing was performed on CD4+ T cells from PBMCs. This sequence originates from a human donor in good health. CDR3 nucleotide sequence: TGCAGTGCTTCCCGACCAACCTACGAGCAGTACTTC. Protein: CSASRPTYEQYF.